What follows are 16 T cell receptor beta chains derived from one specimen sequenced in a study of prognosis after radiotherapy for stage I lung cancer. It was by two-round multiplex PCR that TCR beta CDR3 was amplified from genomic DNA. First-round PCR used primers specific to each TRBV and TRBJ gene. Each CDR3 protein gets one entry after TCRdb re-called the multiplex PCR reads with MiXCR. The sample lists tens of thousands of distinct CDR3 sequences; about 41% were seen once. The sequenced sample was PBMCs, obtained before or after stereotactic body radiation therapy (not recorded which). All receptors come from a donor over 45 with non-small cell lung cancer.

Turning to this clonotype: A much larger clone differs by one base, so this may be a read error. This chain links TRBV24-1 with TRBJ1-1; unclear D gene. Deletions cut 12 bases from V and 5 bases from J, with 15 bases between. Looked up from germline, CDR1 is KGHDR and CDR2 is SFDVKD. The CDR3 has 12 amino acids. Written as DNA, the CDR3 is TGTGCCGCCGGACGGTTAAGGACTGAAGCTTTCTTT. It translates to CAAGRLRTEAFF.

This chain links TRBV7-2 with TRBJ2-7; no clear D gene. CDR3 length equals 13 residues. Germline loops: CDR1 SGHTA, CDR2 FQGNSA. V dropped 1 base and J dropped 6 bases, with 10 bases sitting between them. The DNA of the CDR3 is TGTGCCAGCAGCTTAGAAGGCGCTGGCGAGCAGTACTTC. Protein product: CASSLEGAGEQYF. The variable domain in full, with the rest retrieved from reference TRBV7-2 and TRBJ2-7, is GAGVSQSPSNKVTEKGKDVELRCDPISGHTALYWYRQSLGQGLEFLIYFQGNSAPDKSGLPSDRFSAERTGGSVSTLTIQRTQQEDSAVYLCASSLEGAGEQYFGPGTRLTVT.

The genes are TRBV6-1 and TRBJ2-6; 13 bases match TRBD2. Germline CDR1 MNHNS, CDR2 SASEGT. This CDR3 region has 17 residues. V lost 10 bases to trimming and J lost 0 bases; unmatched junction nucleotides: 6. The DNA of the CDR3 is TGTGCCATCGGACTAGCGGGAGCCCCCTCTGGGGCCAACGTCCTGACTTTC. Translating gives CAIGLAGAPSGANVLTF.

V is TRBV5-6 and J is TRBJ2-5; 8 bases align to TRBD2. Germline CDR1 and CDR2: SGHDT and YYEEEE. The CDR3 totals 15 residues. J gave up 1 base and V 5 bases, and 7 bases lay outside the gene matches. CDR3 bases: TGTGCCAGCAGGTTAACTAGCGGCGTCCAAGAGACCCAGTACTTC. Amino acids: CASRLTSGVQETQYF.

This clonotype is deemed medium-sized. The chain recombines TRBV27 with TRBJ2-3; D unclear. Per germline, CDR1 MNHEY and CDR2 SMNVEV (reference sequence). The CDR3 consists of 15 residues. Trimming took 2 bases from V and 2 from J, leaving 11 bases between them. This CDR3 is CASSLLAFDTDTQYF. In nucleotides, the CDR3 is TGTGCCAGCAGTTTACTGGCTTTTGACACAGATACGCAGTATTTT.

This clonotype appeared many times. The chain carries TRBV7-2 and TRBJ2-3, with D tentatively TRBD2 (7 bases). The V end was cut by 5 bases, the J end by 2 bases, with 20 bases between. CDR3 length: 17 residues. Germline-derived CDR1 and CDR2 are SGHTA and FQGNSA. As DNA, the CDR3 is TGTGCCAGCAGCCCACTGGTTGGGGGGGGGGCCACAGATACGCAGTATTTT. Translation: CASSPLVGGGATDTQYF.

This clonotype turned up a few times. This rearrangement joins TRBV5-4 to TRBJ2-6, with TRBD2 as a possible D gene (6 bases). Germline-derived CDR1 and CDR2 are SGHNT and YYREEE (reference sequence). CDR3 length: 18 residues. Trimming removed 2 bases from V and 4 bases from J, with 19 bases in between. The CDR3 loop reads CASSFRTSKKPGANVLTF. DNA for the CDR3: TGTGCCAGCAGCTTTCGTACTAGCAAGAAACCCGGGGCCAACGTCCTGACTTTC.

This clonotype was detected many times. The chain carries TRBV29-1 and TRBJ2-3, with 7 bases matching TRBD1. The germline V gene encodes CDR1 SQVTM and CDR2 ANQGSEA. The CDR3 loop spans 13 amino acids. V lost 6 bases to trimming and J lost 1 base; unmatched junction nucleotides: 4. The CDR3 protein is CSVRDSGTDTQYF. In DNA form, the CDR3 reads TGCAGCGTCCGGGACAGTGGCACAGATACGCAGTATTTT.

This clonotype was recorded many times. The chain recombines TRBV7-9 with TRBJ2-3, with D maybe TRBD2 (6 bases). Germline V CDR1 and CDR2: SEHNR, FQNEAQ (reference sequence). The V and J ends lost 5 bases and 5 bases respectively, with 14 bases between them. The CDR3 extends over 14 amino acids. As DNA, the CDR3 is TGTGCCAGCAGCCAACGGGAGTTCGGAGATACGCAGTATTTT. It is translated as CASSQREFGDTQYF.

This clonotype has just one count. A much larger clone differs by one base, so this may be a read error. V and J are TRBV29-1 and TRBJ2-7, with TRBD1 matching over 9 bases. The CDR3 totals 15 residues. Germline V gene data show CDR1 as SQVTM and CDR2 as ANQGSEA. With V trimmed by 5 bases and J by 0 bases, 8 bases remained unmatched. CDR3 nucleotides: TGCAGCGTTCAAGGGGGACAGGGAATCTCCTACGAGCAGTACTTC. The encoded protein is CSVQGGQGISYEQYF.

With regard to this clonotype: This may be a read error, as it is one base from a much larger clone. The chain employs TRBV20-1 and TRBJ2-5, with TRBD2 identical over 10 bases. Germline values: CDR1 DFQATT, CDR2 SNEGSKA (reference sequence). Germline trimming cut 3 bases from V and 2 bases from J; bases unmatched to any gene: 6. The CDR3 has 15 amino acids. CDR3 amino acids: CSASGGTSVQETQYF. The DNA for the CDR3 is TGCAGTGCTAGTGGGGGGACTAGCGTGCAAGAGACCCAGTACTTC.

The chain employs TRBV20-1 and TRBJ1-2; 10 bases are a match to TRBD1. The V segment lost 2 bases and the J segment 1 base; nucleotides outside the gene matches: 7. In germline, CDR1 is DFQATT, CDR2 SNEGSKA (reference sequence). The CDR3 contains 16 residues. This chain's CDR3 is CSARIGTGEFNYGYTF. The DNA of the CDR3 is TGCAGTGCTAGAATTGGGACAGGGGAATTTAACTATGGCTACACCTTC.

This clonotype has at least ten counts. A read error may produce the germline difference seen at one junction end. V usage is TRBV10-3 and J usage is TRBJ1-5; D remains ambiguous. The CDR3 spans 15 residues. Germline-derived CDR1 and CDR2 are ENHRY and SYGVKD. CDR3 DNA sequence: TGTGCCATCGGTGAGCGGGGATATAGCAATCAGCCCCAGCATTTT. Amino acid sequence: CAIGERGYSNQPQHF.

This clonotype was counted many times. The chain carries TRBV9 and TRBJ1-3; D not certain. Trimming took off 0 bases at V and 0 bases at J, with 7 bases between the two ends. The germline gives CDR1 SGDLS, CDR2 YYNGEE. The CDR3 spans 15 residues. This CDR3 is CASSVEGASGNTIYF. The CDR3 DNA follows: TGTGCCAGCAGCGTAGAGGGAGCCTCTGGAAACACCATATATTTT.

On this clonotype itself: A single base separates this from a much larger clone, so it may be a read error. The chain joins TRBV30 to TRBJ1-1; D is perhaps TRBD1 (6 bases). Germline assignment: CDR1 GTSNPN and CDR2 SVGIG (reference sequence). The CDR3 is 14 amino acids. Trimming removed 0 bases at V and 9 bases at J, with 17 bases between. The CDR3 is CAWSVGGGLGKAFF. The CDR3 DNA is TGTGCCTGGAGTGTAGGGGGGGGGCTCGGTAAAGCTTTCTTT. Using reference TRBV30 and TRBJ1-1 for the parts outside the CDR3, the full variable domain is SQTIHQWPATLVQPVGSPLSLECTVEGTSNPNLYWYRQAAGRGLQLLFYSVGIGQISSEVPQNLSASRPQDRQFILSSKKLLLSDSGFYLCAWSVGGGLGKAFFGQGTRLTVV.

This clonotype occurred many times. J is TRBJ2-1 and V is TRBV20-1; 11 positions match TRBD2. CDR3 length equals 15 residues. The germline gives CDR1 DFQATT, CDR2 SNEGSKA (reference sequence). Trimming removed 6 bases from V and 6 bases from J; junction bases left unmatched: 10. In DNA form, the CDR3 reads TGCAGTGCCTTGCCGGGACTAGCGGCCTTCAATGAGCAGTTCTTC. It codes for CSALPGLAAFNEQFF.